This TCR beta chain derives from a study of T cell repertoires in cytomegalovirus infection. On the study more broadly: In public TCR beta signatures, there were indications of both CMV infection and matching HLA type. Study results and limitations: The cumulative frequency of public TCR beta families distinguished individuals who carried CMV together with the relevant HLA. Dominating the ex vivo response were TCR beta clonotypes that were CMV-specific and HLA-C-restricted.

This clonotype has only a few counts. Its target is unknown. One entry per CDR3 protein, called by TCRdb with MiXCR from the reads. The sample holds about 740,000 distinct CDR3 sequences, roughly 36% seen once. The V and J ends lost 5 bases and 3 bases respectively, with 10 bases between them. CDR3 length: 13 amino acids. Germline V lookup: CDR1 MDHEN, CDR2 SYDVKM. V usage is TRBV28 and J usage is TRBJ1-1; no definite D call. Sequencing was performed on PBMCs. The receptor was isolated from a human donor in good health (CMV status not recorded). Some clones in this sample may be carry-over from other donors' samples. CDR3 bases: TGTGCCAGCAGTCTTACAGTTTACACTGAAGCTTTCTTT. Amino acid sequence: CASSLTVYTEAFF.